This T cell receptor (beta chain) was sequenced for a study of shared T cell receptors in the human thymus. The CDR3 totals 10 residues. Germline V gene sequence: CDR1 SNHLY, CDR2 FYNNEI. The repertoire was sequenced with immunoSEQ multiplex PCR; TCRdb's copy has only in-frame clones and lacks some. The repertoire has 650,000 to 950,000 clones, 70% to 90% of them found once; the top ten carry around 0.01%. With respect to this clone: Its ends do not fully match the called genes, so a read error is possible.

These data were also reused for a study on human thymus T cells. This second study notes: Corrective cardiac operations yielded the resected thymus tissue. Related research described strongly overlapping thymic repertoires in unrelated people.

V gene TRBV2 combines with J gene TRBJ1-2; maybe TRBD1 (5 bases). This TCR was recovered from a girl under two years old with a congenital heart defect. The sample was thymocytes. CDR3 sequence (DNA): TGTGCCAGCGAATCGGCGAGACAGAGCTTC. This codes for CASESARQSF.